These 12 T cell receptor beta chains originate from one sample sequenced in a study of OX40 agonist ivuxolimab in advanced cancers. Sequencing was performed with immunoSEQ multiplex PCR; in TCRdb, only in-frame clones are kept and a portion is missing. This sample yields tens of thousands of clones, of which 60% to 80% are seen a single time; 15% to 20% belongs to the top ten. Sequencing used CD4+ or CD8+ T cells sorted from blood, obtained in a trial of the OX40 agonist ivuxolimab. The receptors stem from an adult with an advanced solid tumor such as melanoma, head and neck, liver or kidney cancer.

J is TRBJ2-7 and V is TRBV5-6, with 9 positions matching TRBD1. Germline CDR1 is SGHDT and CDR2 is YYEEEE. CDR3 length: 16 residues. Unmatched junction bases numbered 8, after V lost 1 base and J lost 3 bases. CDR3 coding DNA: TGTGCCAGCAGCTTGTTTGAGTGGGACAGGGACTACGAGCAGTACTTC. Its protein product is CASSLFEWDRDYEQYF.

The gene calls are TRBV7-8 and TRBJ1-5, with D unresolved. The germline V gene has CDR1 SGHVS and CDR2 FQNEAQ. V lost 5 bases, J lost 5 bases, and 10 bases lay in between. CDR3 length: 13 amino acids. The DNA for the CDR3 is TGTGCCAGCAGCATAGACGGGGATCAGCCCCAGCATTTT. The encoded protein is CASSIDGDQPQHF.

The rearrangement links TRBV7-3 to TRBJ2-7; 8 nucleotides line up with TRBD2. CDR1 and CDR2 (germline): SGHTA, FQGTGA. V was clipped by 5 bases and J by 0 bases; unmatched bases: 9. The CDR3 is 16 residues long. Written as DNA, the CDR3 is TGTGCCAGCAGCGCCGCCCCGGGGGGGCCCTCCTACGAGCAGTACTTC. It codes for CASSAAPGGPSYEQYF. Drawing the rest from reference TRBV7-3 and TRBJ2-7, the complete variable domain is GAGVSQTPSNKVTEKGKYVELRCDPISGHTALYWYRQSLGQGPEFLIYFQGTGAADDSGLPNDRFFAVRPEGSVSTLKIQRTERGDSAVYLCASSAAPGGPSYEQYFGPGTRLTVT.

The chain recombines TRBV7-2 with TRBJ2-1; D is unclear. The CDR3 runs to 12 residues. V was pared by 6 bases and J by 2 bases, with 5 bases between. Germline CDR1 and CDR2: SGHTA and FQGNSA. The CDR3 DNA sequence: TGTGCCAGCAGGAACCCCTACAATGAGCAGTTCTTC. This sequence encodes CASRNPYNEQFF.

This clone turned up a few times. The rearrangement links TRBV18 to TRBJ2-3; D is unresolved. This CDR3 spans 11 amino acids. V was pared by 3 bases and J by 4 bases, with 2 bases between. Germline V lookup: CDR1 KGHSH, CDR2 LQKENI. The CDR3 region is CASSPADTQYF. The CDR3 DNA reads TGTGCCAGCTCACCGGCAGATACGCAGTATTTT.

This chain uses TRBV7-9 with TRBJ1-6; D ambiguous. This CDR3 is 13 amino acids long. With 5 bases removed from V and 8 bases from J, the gap between germline ends came to 10 bases. The germline V gene has CDR1 SEHNR and CDR2 FQNEAQ (reference sequence). CDR3 sequence reads: CASSERGDSPLHF. The CDR3, as DNA: TGTGCCAGCAGCGAAAGAGGTGATTCACCCCTCCACTTT.

This clone was observed a single time. The rearrangement uses TRBV30 and TRBJ2-7, with D maybe TRBD1 (5 bases). With 3 bases removed from V and 4 bases from J, the gap between germline ends came to 10 bases. The CDR3 loop spans 12 amino acids. Germline CDR1 reads GTSNPN; CDR2 reads SVGIG (reference sequence). CDR3 residues: CAWRYRGYEQYF. The CDR3 DNA sequence: TGTGCCTGGAGGTATAGGGGTTACGAGCAGTACTTC.

The chain carries TRBV4-2 and TRBJ2-3; 8 positions agree with TRBD1. With 4 bases clipped from V and 0 bases from J, the junction kept 3 bases outside the gene matches. Germline assignment: CDR1 LGHNA and CDR2 YNFKEQ. The CDR3 is made up of 15 amino acids. The DNA of the CDR3 is TGTGCCAGCAGCCCCGGACAGGGAAGCACAGATACGCAGTATTTT. Protein product: CASSPGQGSTDTQYF.

This chain joins TRBV2 and TRBJ2-3; 7 bases are a match to TRBD1. Germline CDR1 and CDR2: SNHLY and FYNNEI. This CDR3 has 14 amino acids. Trimming removed 5 bases from V and 3 bases from J; junction bases left unmatched: 5. As DNA, the CDR3 is TGTGCCAGCAGTAAGGGACAGACAACAGATACGCAGTATTTT. Its translation is CASSKGQTTDTQYF.

This clone has just one count. The chain carries TRBV6-5 and TRBJ1-1, with D unclear. Germline assignment: CDR1 MNHEY and CDR2 SVGAGI. CDR3 size: 14 residues. V was clipped by 5 bases and J by 6 bases, with 16 bases between them. The CDR3 nucleotides read TGTGCCAGCAGTGGGCACAGCTCTGCGGCTGAAGCTTTCTTT. Residues: CASSGHSSAAEAFF.

The table lists this clone with a count of one. V is TRBV4-3 and J is TRBJ2-7; D uncertain. This CDR3 spans 15 amino acids. V was pared by 1 base and J by 1 base, with 11 bases between. In germline, CDR1 is LGHNA, CDR2 YSLEER. The DNA of the CDR3 is TGCGCCAGCAGCCAAGGCTATCCTGAGTCCTACGAGCAGTACTTC. Protein sequence: CASSQGYPESYEQYF.

The chain employs TRBV10-2 and TRBJ2-2, with D tentatively TRBD1 or TRBD2 (5 bases each). Between the trimmed V and J ends, which lost 3 bases and 6 bases, there was a span of 14 bases. This CDR3 spans 15 amino acids. Germline CDR1 and CDR2: WSHSY and SAAADI. The CDR3 loop reads CASSDRRRGPGELFF. CDR3 DNA sequence: TGCGCCAGCAGTGACAGGCGAAGGGGACCCGGGGAGCTGTTTTTT.